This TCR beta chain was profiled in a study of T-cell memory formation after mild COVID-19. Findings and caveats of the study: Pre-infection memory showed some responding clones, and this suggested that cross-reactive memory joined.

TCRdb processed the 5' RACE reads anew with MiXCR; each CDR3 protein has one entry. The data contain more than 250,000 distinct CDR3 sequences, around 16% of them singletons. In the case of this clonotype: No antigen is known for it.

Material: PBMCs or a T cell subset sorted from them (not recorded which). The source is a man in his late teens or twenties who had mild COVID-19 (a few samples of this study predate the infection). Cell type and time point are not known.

CDR3 nucleotide sequence: TGTGCCAGCAGTTACCCGGGGGGGAATGAGCAGTTCTTC. Encoded protein: CASSYPGGNEQFF. This chain links TRBV7-2 with TRBJ2-1; 8 bases are a match to TRBD2. CDR3 length equals 13 residues. V lost 6 bases and J lost 7; bases outside the gene matches: 5. CDR1 is SGHTA, CDR2 FQGNSA, per germline. The full variable domain, with the rest looked up from reference TRBV7-2 and TRBJ2-1, is GAGVSQSPSNKVTEKGKDVELRCDPISGHTALYWYRQSLGQGLEFLIYFQGNSAPDKSGLPSDRFSAERTGGSVSTLTIQRTQQEDSAVYLCASSYPGGNEQFFGPGTRLTVL.